Listed below are T cell receptor beta chains from one sample, sequenced in a study of human T cells and chemical hapten exposure. In TCRdb, the RACE reads were re-called with MiXCR into one record per CDR3 protein. This sample has approximately 80,000 distinct CDR3 sequences, with 10% to 15% found just once. This material consisted of whole blood, taken in connection with sensitization to the hapten diphenylcyclopropenone (DPC). Every receptor here comes from a woman aged 45-59 years with alopecia areata. Some clones in this sample may be carry-over from other donors' samples. Each CDR3 is given without its conserved first and last residue.

v_gene: TRBV7-2; j_gene: TRBJ2-1; CDR3aa: ASSLAFAGVRNEQF
v_gene: TRBV7-9; j_gene: TRBJ1-1; CDR3aa: ASSLGHREAF
v_gene: TRBV20-1; j_gene: TRBJ2-7; CDR3aa: SARDPQVGTYEQY
v_gene: TRBV7-9; j_gene: TRBJ2-5; CDR3aa: ASTRNQETQY
v_gene: TRBV7-9; j_gene: TRBJ1-1; CDR3aa: ASSLAEGSNTEAF
v_gene: TRBV29-1; j_gene: TRBJ2-6; CDR3aa: SVEGLTSGANVLT
v_gene: TRBV7-9; j_gene: TRBJ1-4; CDR3aa: ASSSWNEKLF
v_gene: TRBV12-3/TRBV12-4; j_gene: TRBJ2-1; CDR3aa: ASSLTVAGDNEQF
v_gene: TRBV20-1; j_gene: TRBJ1-5; CDR3aa: SAETQGTNQPQH
v_gene: TRBV6-6; j_gene: TRBJ1-5; CDR3aa: ASSYLSNQPQH
v_gene: TRBV25-1; j_gene: TRBJ2-1; CDR3aa: ASSSGQGPNEQF
v_gene: TRBV11-2; j_gene: TRBJ2-4; CDR3aa: ASSRGLGSIQY
v_gene: TRBV2; j_gene: TRBJ2-5; CDR3aa: ASRPRQGQETQY
v_gene: TRBV25-1; j_gene: TRBJ2-5; CDR3aa: ASSEWNFLLQMETQY
v_gene: TRBV19; j_gene: TRBJ2-5; CDR3aa: ASSSAGNVETQY
v_gene: TRBV29-1; j_gene: TRBJ2-5; CDR3aa: SVPRGGVETQY
v_gene: TRBV3-1; j_gene: TRBJ1-2; CDR3aa: ASSLDRLNYGYT
v_gene: TRBV29-1; j_gene: TRBJ2-1; CDR3aa: SVVRTGSDEQF